The entry that follows covers one T cell receptor beta chain sequence. The data were obtained in a study of blood T cell repertoires in COVID-19. Whole-study context: PBMCs, B-cell-depleted T cells, or T cells were the source of the cDNA or gDNA that made up the material.

Authors' processing steps: Estimates of nucleated cell counts were drawn from the amplification of reference gene primers. Sequenced by immunoSEQ multiplex PCR; TCRdb stores in-frame clones only, minus some. D and trimming were read from the DNA, whereas the V and J calls and clone size are those reported in that table. The table has under 300,000 clones, roughly 80% seen once. The TCR originated in a woman under 30 with acute or convalescent COVID-19. Sequenced input: peripheral blood.

This CDR3 reads CASSSGQGLTVALHF. CDR3 sequence (DNA): TGTGCCAGCAGTTCCGGACAGGGCCTTACGGTGGCCCTCCACTTT. The rearrangement uses TRBV28 and TRBJ1-6, with 8 bases lining up with TRBD1. V shed 4 bases, J shed 14 bases, and the junction held 13 bases outside the gene matches. Per germline, CDR1 MDHEN and CDR2 SYDVKM. The CDR3 contains 15 residues.